The next 14 T cell receptor beta chains were all read from a single sample in a study of blood T cell repertoires in COVID-19. The assay was immunoSEQ multiplex PCR, and TCRdb's table has in-frame clones only and misses some. The repertoire holds about 70,000 clones, about four fifths seen once, with approximately 18% in the top ten. Source material: peripheral blood. Every receptor here comes from a man aged 65 to 85 who had recovered from COVID-19.

The gene calls are TRBV19 and TRBJ2-1; 9 positions match TRBD1. Germline V gene lookup returns CDR1 LNHDA and CDR2 SQIVND (reference sequence). With V trimmed by 5 bases and J by 8 bases, 4 bases remained unmatched. CDR3 length: 13 amino acids. This CDR3 reads CASSGTGKDEQFF. The CDR3 DNA sequence: TGTGCCAGTAGTGGGACAGGGAAGGATGAGCAGTTCTTC.

V is TRBV7-2 and J is TRBJ2-5; D gene ambiguous. Trimming removed 5 bases from V and 0 bases from J, with 19 bases in between. Germline V gives CDR1 SGHTA, CDR2 FQGNSA. This CDR3 has 17 amino acids. The CDR3 loop reads CASSLELAYRYQETQYF. The DNA for the CDR3 is TGTGCCAGCAGCCTGGAGTTGGCCTACCGGTACCAAGAGACCCAGTACTTC.

The chain uses TRBV28 and TRBJ1-1, with D possibly matching TRBD1 (6 bases). The V gene lost 6 bases and the J gene lost 8 bases, with 19 bases spanning the gap. Per germline, CDR1 MDHEN and CDR2 SYDVKM. This CDR3 comprises 14 residues. Here the CDR3 DNA reads TGTGCCAGCAGCCCCTGGGGGGGGCGCGAGGAAGCTTTCTTT. Encoded protein: CASSPWGGREEAFF.

The DNA of the CDR3 is TGTGCCACGGGCCGGGACAGGGTGAACACCATATATTTT. Its translation: CATGRDRVNTIYF. The rearrangement joins TRBV6-5 to TRBJ1-3; 9 bases line up with TRBD1. The germline CDR1 and CDR2 sequences are MNHEY and SVGAGI. The V segment lost 10 bases and the J segment 7 bases; nucleotides outside the gene matches: 8. The CDR3 runs to 13 residues.

This clone occurred a few times. V gene TRBV9 combines with J gene TRBJ1-2, with 8 positions matching TRBD1. Trimming took 4 bases from V and 6 from J; bases not matched to a gene: 20. The CDR3 totals 18 residues. From germline, CDR1 is SGDLS and CDR2 YYNGEE. CDR3 amino acids: CASSPAARPGQVFHGYTF. The CDR3 nucleotides are TGTGCCAGCAGCCCGGCGGCGCGTCCGGGACAGGTTTTTCATGGCTACACCTTC.

The rearrangement uses TRBV7-2 and TRBJ2-5; TRBD1 matches 7 bases. The CDR3 contains 15 residues. Trimming cost V 4 bases and J 5 bases; bases outside gene matches: 10. Germline values: CDR1 SGHTA, CDR2 FQGNSA. DNA of the CDR3: TGTGCCAGCAGCTCTCAGACAGGGACAAGGGAGACCCAGTACTTC. As protein: CASSSQTGTRETQYF.

The chain recombines TRBV5-4 with TRBJ2-2; 8 positions match TRBD1. The CDR3 has 15 amino acids. The trim removed 10 bases at V and 4 bases at J, leaving 12 bases unmatched. Germline V gene sequence: CDR1 SGHNT, CDR2 YYREEE (reference sequence). CDR3 sequence: CAVGASTGVTGELFF. In nucleotides, the CDR3 is TGTGCCGTCGGGGCGTCGACAGGGGTCACCGGGGAGCTGTTTTTT.

The table lists this clone with a few counts. This chain links TRBV19 with TRBJ1-5, with D tentatively TRBD1 (6 bases). V lost 6 bases and J lost 0, with 12 bases in between. This CDR3 comprises 15 residues. The germline gives CDR1 LNHDA, CDR2 SQIVND (reference sequence). The CDR3 spells CASSQTGNSNQPQHF. The CDR3 bases are TGTGCCAGTAGCCAAACAGGGAATAGCAATCAGCCCCAGCATTTT.

This sequence joins TRBV11-3 and TRBJ2-1; 9 positions match TRBD2. This CDR3 region has 15 residues. J was trimmed by 8 bases and V by 4 bases; bases with no gene match: 9. Per germline, CDR1 SGHNT and CDR2 YENEEA. The CDR3 loop reads CASSSAGGILDEQFF. CDR3 DNA sequence: TGTGCCAGCAGCTCAGCGGGAGGCATTCTTGATGAGCAGTTCTTC. The whole variable domain, remainder taken from reference TRBV11-3 and TRBJ2-1, is EAGVVQSPRYKIIEKKQPVAFWCNPISGHNTLYWYLQNLGQGPELLIRYENEEAVDDSQLPKDRFSAERLKGVDSTLKIQPAELGDSAVYLCASSSAGGILDEQFFGPGTRLTVL.

The rearrangement joins TRBV24-1 to TRBJ2-3; the match to TRBD2 covers 11 bases. V lost 4 bases, J lost 4 bases, and 3 bases stayed unmatched. Germline V gene lookup returns CDR1 KGHDR and CDR2 SFDVKD. CDR3 length: 15 amino acids. CDR3 nucleotides: TGTGCCACCAGTGACTTAGCGGGAGGGGCAGATACGCAGTATTTT. Residues: CATSDLAGGADTQYF.

V and J are TRBV5-1 and TRBJ2-3; TRBD2 matches 11 bases. Germline values: CDR1 SGHRS, CDR2 YFSETQ. The J segment lost 3 bases and the V segment lost 2 bases, leaving 5 bases of the junction unmatched. The CDR3 runs 16 residues. The CDR3 loop reads CASSFIAGGSTDTQYF. For the CDR3, the DNA is TGCGCCAGCAGCTTCATAGCGGGAGGGTCAACAGATACGCAGTATTTT.

The chain combines TRBV28 with TRBJ1-6, with unresolved D. CDR1 is MDHEN and CDR2 is SYDVKM in the germline V gene. CDR3 size: 16 residues. V was trimmed by 0 bases and J by 7 bases, leaving 13 bases between them. The CDR3 sequence is CASSLWAGVGNSPLHF. The CDR3, as DNA: TGTGCCAGCAGTTTATGGGCGGGAGTAGGGAATTCACCCCTCCACTTT.

This chain links TRBV11-2 with TRBJ2-7, with 8 nucleotides matching TRBD2. The germline V gene has CDR1 SGHAT and CDR2 FQNNGV. V was clipped by 1 base and J by 2 bases; unmatched bases: 4. The CDR3 spans 15 residues. In nucleotides, the CDR3 is TGTGCCAGCAGCTTAGCGTCTAGCGGGCCCTACGAGCAGTACTTC. Translation gives CASSLASSGPYEQYF.

CDR3 residues: CASSLTGETGELFF. CDR3 coding DNA: TGCGCCAGCAGCTTAACGGGGGAGACCGGGGAGCTGTTTTTT. This chain uses TRBV5-1 with TRBJ2-2; D might be TRBD2 (6 bases). V was pared by 2 bases and J by 5 bases, with 10 bases between. The CDR3 runs 14 residues. The germline CDR1 and CDR2 sequences are SGHRS and YFSETQ.